Listed below are T cell receptor beta chains from one sample, sequenced in a study of blood T cell repertoires in COVID-19. Profiled with immunoSEQ multiplex PCR; TCRdb holds only in-frame clones, not every one. The table records about 350,000 clones, roughly 90% of them present only once. The specimen sequenced was peripheral blood. Source of these receptors: a young man with COVID-19, enrolled during active disease. Each CDR3 is given with its conserved first and last residue. The D gene is left open where the match is weak. Not all rows give a size; the values are once, few, many and, for expanded clones, a class.

D gene | clone size | J gene | V gene | CDR3 protein | CDR3 DNA
. | . | TRBJ1-1 | TRBV19 | CASNYNTEAFF | TGTGCCAGTAACTATAACACTGAAGCTTTCTTT
. | . | TRBJ1-1 | TRBV6-5 | CASSYYTTEKAFF | TGTGCCAGCAGTTACTACACGACTGAAAAAGCTTTCTTT
. | . | TRBJ1-1 | TRBV11-2 | CASSLPSTGMNTEAFF | TGTGCCAGCAGCTTACCTTCGACAGGTATGAACACTGAAGCTTTCTTT
. | . | TRBJ1-3 | TRBV7-9 | CASSSPTYQGNNGNTIYF | TGTGCCAGCAGCTCGCCCACGTATCAGGGGAATAATGGAAACACCATATATTTT
TRBD1 | . | TRBJ2-5 | TRBV24-1 | CATSGGGYETQYF | TGTGCCACCAGTGGAGGGGGCTATGAGACCCAGTACTTC
. | . | TRBJ1-5 | TRBV28 | CASSLTGQQPQHF | TGTGCCAGCAGTTTAACAGGTCAACAGCCCCAGCATTTT
TRBD1 | few | TRBJ2-4 | TRBV28 | CASSPGTGVNIQYF | TGTGCCAGCAGTCCCGGGACAGGGGTAAACATTCAGTACTTC
. | . | TRBJ2-7 | TRBV7-9 | CASSDTRALEQYF | TGTGCCAGCAGTGATACGCGCGCCCTCGAGCAGTACTTC
TRBD1 | few | TRBJ1-2 | TRBV7-2 | CASSSGQNYGYTF | TGTGCCAGCAGTTCGGGACAGAACTATGGCTACACCTTC
TRBD2 | . | TRBJ2-1 | TRBV24-1 | CATSDFPLRTSGSERSSYNEQFF | TGTGCCACCAGTGATTTTCCCTTAAGGACTAGCGGGAGTGAAAGAAGCTCCTACAATGAGCAGTTCTTC
TRBD1 | . | TRBJ1-1 | TRBV6-1 | CASSEVPGQGHLFF | TGTGCCAGCAGTGAAGTACCGGGACAGGGGCATTTATTCTTT
TRBD1 | . | TRBJ1-5 | TRBV25-1 | CASSAKTGLDQPQHF | TGTGCCAGCAGTGCTAAGACAGGGCTAGATCAGCCCCAGCATTTT
. | . | TRBJ1-3 | TRBV6-5 | CASSYSLYSGNTIYF | TGTGCCAGCAGTTACTCTCTCTACTCTGGAAACACCATATATTTT
. | few | TRBJ1-4 | TRBV18 | CASSPQQASNEKLFF | TGTGCCAGCTCACCGCAACAGGCCTCTAATGAAAAACTGTTTTTT
. | . | TRBJ2-1 | TRBV28 | CASSLDSSPYNEQFF | TGTGCCAGCAGCCTAGACAGTAGCCCCTACAATGAGCAGTTCTTC
TRBD1 | . | TRBJ2-7 | TRBV6-2/TRBV6-3 | CASSWDSVREQYF | TGTGCCAGCAGTTGGGACAGTGTGCGCGAGCAGTACTTC
TRBD2 | . | TRBJ2-1 | TRBV28 | CASSLSGTSGNEQFF | TGTGCCAGCAGTTTATCGGGGACTAGCGGCAATGAGCAGTTCTTC
TRBD1 | . | TRBJ2-3 | TRBV6-1 | CASSDRGLPDTQYF | TGTGCCAGCAGTGACAGGGGGCTGCCAGATACGCAGTATTTT
TRBD1 | . | TRBJ2-5 | TRBV3-1/TRBV3-2 | CASSRDRGETQYF | TGTGCCAGCAGCCGTGACAGGGGAGAGACCCAGTACTTC
. | . | TRBJ2-3 | TRBV4-2 | CASSQDRRGGGTDTQYF | TGTGCCAGCAGCCAAGATAGGAGGGGGGGCGGCACAGATACGCAGTATTTT
. | . | TRBJ1-2 | TRBV7-3 | CASSPNKGYYGYTF | TGTGCCAGCAGCCCCAATAAGGGGTACTATGGCTACACCTTC
TRBD2 | . | TRBJ2-1 | TRBV19 | CASSISGVTYNEQFF | TGTGCCAGTAGTATTAGCGGGGTCACCTACAATGAGCAGTTCTTC
. | once | TRBJ1-1 | TRBV19 | CATGVQVMNTEAFF | TGTGCCACCGGAGTACAGGTGATGAACACTGAAGCTTTCTTT
. | . | TRBJ1-4 | TRBV5-6 | CASSLRGFYEKLFF | TGTGCCAGCAGCTTACGGGGTTTCTATGAAAAACTGTTTTTT
. | . | TRBJ2-1 | TRBV24-1 | CATSDARGGEQFF | TGTGCCACCAGTGACGCCAGGGGTGGTGAGCAGTTCTTC
TRBD2 | . | TRBJ2-5 | TRBV19 | CASSGTGTSGSWETQYF | TGTGCCAGTAGTGGCACCGGGACTAGCGGGAGTTGGGAGACCCAGTACTTC
TRBD1 | many | TRBJ1-4 | TRBV15 | CATSRETGNNEKLFF | TGTGCCACCAGCAGAGAGACAGGGAATAATGAAAAACTGTTTTTT
. | . | TRBJ2-1 | TRBV19 | CASTPGGSPYNEQFF | TGTGCCAGTACCCCAGGGGGGAGTCCCTACAATGAGCAGTTCTTC
TRBD2 | . | TRBJ2-3 | TRBV3-1/TRBV3-2 | CASSQERTSGSQDTQYF | TGTGCCAGCAGCCAAGAAAGGACTAGCGGGAGCCAAGATACGCAGTATTTT
TRBD1 | . | TRBJ1-2 | TRBV28 | CASRKGTGGYTF | TGTGCCAGCAGAAAGGGGACAGGGGGCTACACCTTC
. | . | TRBJ2-1 | TRBV28 | CASSPRIGSSSYNEQFF | TGTGCCAGCAGTCCTCGAATCGGGAGCAGCTCCTACAATGAGCAGTTCTTC
TRBD2 | few | TRBJ2-1 | TRBV19 | CASSRRSKREGRANEQFF | TGTGCCAGTAGTCGCCGGTCAAAGCGGGAGGGGCGCGCGAATGAGCAGTTCTTC
. | . | TRBJ2-7 | TRBV27 | CASSPPWGTASYEQYF | TGTGCCAGCAGCCCGCCGTGGGGGACTGCCTCCTACGAGCAGTACTTC
. | . | TRBJ2-2 | TRBV6-5 | CASSYDREDTGELFF | TGTGCCAGCAGTTACGACAGGGAGGACACCGGGGAGCTGTTTTTT
TRBD2 | . | TRBJ2-5 | TRBV6-2/TRBV6-3 | CASSYNSGGQETQYF | TGTGCCAGCAGTTACAATAGCGGGGGACAAGAGACCCAGTACTTC
TRBD1 | . | TRBJ2-7 | TRBV19 | CASSSRTGQGYEQYF | TGTGCCAGTAGTTCAAGAACCGGACAGGGCTACGAGCAGTACTTC
. | . | TRBJ2-7 | TRBV10-2 | CASGHTGFGEQYF | TGCGCCAGCGGCCACACAGGGTTTGGCGAGCAGTACTTC